The clone carrying this TCR beta chain has just a few counts. Its specificity is unknown. This sample is drawn from a study of T-cell reconstitution after alpha-beta-depleted transplantation in children. Regarding the study as a whole: As was reported, about two months after transplant, alpha-beta T cells came from several hundred expanded graft clones.

The TCRbeta library incorporated unique molecular identifiers. TCRdb reprocessed the PCR reads via MiXCR and lists one record per CDR3 protein. The table lists approximately 520,000 distinct CDR3 sequences, more than 9.5% of them singletons. CDR1 is MNHEY, CDR2 SMNVEV, per germline (reference sequence). The CDR3 spans 15 residues. The trim removed 6 bases at V and 0 bases at J, leaving 1 base unmatched. The sequencing used PBMCs, mostly from graft donor cells, collected 180 days after TCRalphabeta/CD19-depleted stem cell transplant. The V call is TRBV27, the J call TRBJ2-1, with TRBD1 matching over 11 bases. This receptor was identified in a female patient aged 2-15 years who had a stem cell transplant for aplastic anemia, so the T cells may come from the graft donor. The CDR3 DNA sequence: TGTGCCAGCAGGGACAGGGGGCCCTCCTACAATGAGCAGTTCTTC. As protein: CASRDRGPSYNEQFF.